The clone carrying this T cell receptor (beta chain) appeared a few times. V was clipped by 8 bases and J by 2 bases, with 14 bases between them. The CDR3 loop spans 15 amino acids. In germline, CDR1 is SGHKS, CDR2 YYEKEE (reference sequence). The sample comes from a study of T-cell reconstitution after alpha-beta-depleted transplantation in children. Unique molecular identifiers were incorporated when the TCRbeta library was constructed. In TCRdb, the PCR reads were re-called with MiXCR into one record per CDR3 protein. Of about 610,000 distinct CDR3 sequences in the sample, about 11% are singletons; the top ten hold about 4.3%.

The V and J genes are TRBV5-5 and TRBJ1-6, with D perhaps TRBD1 (5 bases). The clonotype was recovered from a human donor who donated a stem cell graft to a child with acute myeloid leukemia. The starting material was PBMCs from the stem cell graft donor, obtained from the stem cell graft. Written as DNA, the CDR3 is TGTGCCAGTGCCCAGGGTTTAACCTATAATTCACCCCTCCACTTT. Its translation is CASAQGLTYNSPLHF.